The T cell receptor beta chain under discussion was sequenced for a study of T-cell reconstitution after alpha-beta-depleted transplantation in children. The CDR3 runs 14 residues. Trimming removed 0 bases at V and 8 bases at J, with 13 bases between. Germline CDR1 LGHDT, CDR2 YNNKEL (reference sequence). Unique molecular identifiers were used to barcode this TCRbeta library. MiXCR was run by TCRdb on the PCR reads, yielding one entry per CDR3 protein. This table has 600,000 to 700,000 distinct CDR3 sequences, 16% appearing once. Sequenced material: PBMCs from the stem cell graft donor, taken from the stem cell graft. V is TRBV3-1 and J is TRBJ2-5, with D possibly TRBD2 on 6 matching bases. The clonotype comes from a human donor who donated a stem cell graft to a child with acute myeloid leukemia. Written as DNA, the CDR3 is TGTGCCAGCAGCCAAGAAGGTCGGAGGGAAACCCAGTACTTC. This codes for CASSQEGRRETQYF.